Below, 28 T cell receptor beta chains from the same sample are listed, as sequenced in a study of Ad26.COV2.S vaccination and SARS-CoV-2 variants. Only in-frame clones appear in the TCRdb table, and some are missing; sequencing was by immunoSEQ multiplex PCR. The repertoire includes about 350,000 clones, 92% of them detected once, and roughly 3.9% sits in the top ten. This material consisted of peripheral blood, taken after recovery from COVID-19. Receptors originate from a human donor who had recovered from COVID-19.

A single count supports this clone. V is TRBV10-3 and J is TRBJ2-3; either TRBD1 or TRBD2 may fit D (5 bases each). Germline V lookup: CDR1 ENHRY, CDR2 SYGVKD. The CDR3 has 19 residues. The V end was cut by 0 bases, the J end by 2 bases, with 21 bases between. The CDR3: CAISESAGKGTKSTDTQYF. For the CDR3, the DNA is TGTGCCATCAGTGAGTCGGCAGGGAAGGGGACCAAATCCACAGATACGCAGTATTTT.

CDR3: CASSLGQYNEQFF. CDR3 bases: TGTGCCAGCAGCTTGGGACAATACAATGAGCAGTTCTTC. V is TRBV5-4 and J is TRBJ2-1; D remains unclear. The V gene lost 0 bases and the J gene lost 4 bases, with 5 bases spanning the gap. Germline lookup yields CDR1 SGHNT and CDR2 YYREEE (reference sequence). The CDR3 sequence is 13 residues long. The whole variable domain, filled in from reference TRBV5-4 and TRBJ2-1, reads ETGVTQSPTHLIKTRGQQVTLRCSSQSGHNTVSWYQQALGQGPQFIFQYYREEENGRGNFPPRFSGLQFPNYSSELNVNALELDDSALYLCASSLGQYNEQFFGPGTRLTVL.

J is TRBJ2-3 and V is TRBV10-1; D is possibly TRBD1 or TRBD2 (7 bases each). The germline gives CDR1 WNHNN, CDR2 SYGVQD (reference sequence). V lost 4 bases to trimming and J lost 5 bases, with 16 bases between them. CDR3 length: 15 residues. DNA of the CDR3: TGCGCCAGCAGTGCATCGTCAGGGGGGGGAGATACGCAGTATTTT. Translated, it gives CASSASSGGGDTQYF.

This clone was counted only a few times. The chain employs TRBV4-3 and TRBJ1-2; 7 bases fit TRBD1. Germline lookup yields CDR1 LGHNA and CDR2 YSLEER. V was clipped by 3 bases and J by 4 bases; unmatched bases: 2. This CDR3 is built from 13 residues. Written as DNA, the CDR3 is TGCGCCAGCAGCCACGGGACAGCCTATGGCTACACCTTC. Its translation: CASSHGTAYGYTF.

The J gene is TRBJ2-7, the V gene TRBV5-5, with D perhaps matching TRBD1 or TRBD2 (6 bases each). CDR1 and CDR2 from the germline V gene are SGHKS and YYEKEE (reference sequence). CDR3 length: 15 amino acids. Trimming pared 1 base from V and 4 bases from J, leaving 15 bases between. The CDR3 DNA reads as TGTGCCAGCAGCTTGAGTTGGGGGGCTGGGTACGAGCAGTACTTC. Protein product: CASSLSWGAGYEQYF.

The V call is TRBV9, the J call TRBJ2-1; 9 nucleotides agree with TRBD2. The CDR3 consists of 16 residues. J was trimmed by 6 bases and V by 0 bases; bases with no gene match: 7. CDR1 is SGDLS and CDR2 is YYNGEE in the germline V gene. CDR3 DNA: TGTGCCAGCAGCGTAGTGGCGGGGGGGCCGTCCAATGAGCAGTTCTTC. Translated, it gives CASSVVAGGPSNEQFF. Full variable domain (rest looked up from reference TRBV9 and TRBJ2-1): DSGVTQTPKHLITATGQRVTLRCSPRSGDLSVYWYQQSLDQGLQFLIQYYNGEERAKGNILERFSAQQFPDLHSELNLSSLELGDSALYFCASSVVAGGPSNEQFFGPGTRLTVL.

To note about this clone: The DNA is omitted, as the CDR3 cannot be located on it reliably, and the CDR3 follows TCRdb's listing. V is TRBV12-3 or TRBV12-4 and J is TRBJ2-7; the table calls TRBD1, which could not be checked here. Counting both end residues, the CDR3 totals 13 amino acids. The CDR3 reads CASSPFGQGTAYF.

The V call is TRBV5-1, the J call TRBJ2-6, with unresolved D. The CDR3 length is 14 residues. Germline loops: CDR1 SGHRS, CDR2 YFSETQ. The germline V and J ends were trimmed by 0 bases and 5 bases, with 6 bases remaining between them. This CDR3 is CASSLELRANVLTF. The CDR3 region has the DNA TGCGCCAGCAGCTTGGAGTTAAGGGCCAACGTCCTGACTTTC.

On this clone itself: At one end the junction does not follow the germline gene, possibly because of a read error. V usage is TRBV7-7 and J usage is TRBJ2-5; possibly TRBD1 or TRBD2 for D (6 bases each). CDR3 length: 18 residues. Germline V gene data show CDR1 as SSHAT and CDR2 as FNYEAQ (reference sequence). The CDR3 loop is CASSLEGGPVEGKKTQYF. In DNA, the CDR3 is TGTGCTAGCAGCTTAGAGGGGGGCCCAGTTGAGGGAAAGAAGACCCAGTACTTC.

The chain carries TRBV6-6 and TRBJ1-3, with a tentative D call TRBD1 (6 bases). The CDR3 runs to 18 residues. Trimming took 5 bases from V and 0 from J, leaving 20 bases between them. Looked up from germline, CDR1 is MNHNY and CDR2 is SVGAGI (reference sequence). The CDR3 protein is CASSPFNPMDSSGNTIYF. The CDR3 DNA is TGTGCCAGCAGTCCCTTTAACCCGATGGACAGCTCTGGAAACACCATATATTTT.

The chain has TRBV19 and TRBJ2-7; D is possibly TRBD1 or TRBD2 (6 bases each). Per germline, CDR1 LNHDA and CDR2 SQIVND (reference sequence). The CDR3 runs to 15 residues. The V gene lost 1 base and the J gene lost 0 bases, with 10 bases spanning the gap. Here the CDR3 reads CASSIAGEASYEQYF. The CDR3 DNA reads as TGTGCCAGTAGTATAGCAGGGGAGGCCTCCTACGAGCAGTACTTC.

The chain carries TRBV12-5 and TRBJ1-6; D gene uncertain. CDR3 length: 12 residues. V was clipped by 5 bases and J by 8 bases, with 7 bases between them. The V gene's germline CDR1 is LGHNT and CDR2 FRNRAP. CDR3 sequence reads: CASGTSHSPLHF. As DNA, the CDR3 is TGTGCTAGTGGTACGAGTCATTCACCCCTCCACTTT.

The chain couples TRBV5-1 to TRBJ1-2; tentative D call: TRBD1 (5 bases). Germline values: CDR1 SGHRS, CDR2 YFSETQ. The CDR3 loop spans 11 amino acids. V lost 2 bases, J lost 7 bases, and 6 bases lay in between. CDR3 in amino acids: CASSFGAGYTF. DNA of the CDR3: TGCGCCAGCAGCTTTGGGGCTGGCTACACCTTC.

J is TRBJ2-1 and V is TRBV10-3; 9 positions agree with TRBD2. V was pared by 1 base and J by 3 bases, with 4 bases of the junction left unmatched. The germline V gene encodes CDR1 ENHRY and CDR2 SYGVKD. CDR3 length: 16 amino acids. CDR3 loop: CAISEFLTSGYNEQFF. CDR3 bases: TGTGCCATCAGTGAGTTCCTGACTAGCGGCTACAATGAGCAGTTCTTC.

The table lists this clone with a count of one. The gene calls are TRBV2 and TRBJ1-2, with D possibly TRBD1 on 6 matching bases. Trimming pared 6 bases from V and 4 bases from J, leaving 18 bases between. From germline, CDR1 is SNHLY and CDR2 FYNNEI. The CDR3 runs 15 residues. CDR3 sequence: CASSEQGLPSYGYTF. The CDR3 nucleotides read TGTGCCAGCAGCGAACAGGGTCTCCCCTCCTATGGCTACACCTTC.

The chain has TRBV24-1 and TRBJ1-2; D might be TRBD1 (6 bases). The germline V gene encodes CDR1 KGHDR and CDR2 SFDVKD. This CDR3 spans 13 amino acids. V lost 7 bases and J 4 bases, leaving 12 bases between the germline ends. This CDR3 reads CATRRDTSYGYTF. As DNA, the CDR3 is TGTGCCACCAGGAGGGACACCTCCTATGGCTACACCTTC.

This sequence joins TRBV27 and TRBJ2-1; TRBD2 agrees at 7 bases. CDR3 length: 13 residues. J lost 8 bases, V lost 3 bases, and 4 bases had no gene match. Germline CDR1 reads MNHEY; CDR2 reads SMNVEV (reference sequence). Here the CDR3 DNA reads TGTGCCAGCAGTTTCCTCCTAGCGGATGAGCAGTTCTTC. It encodes CASSFLLADEQFF.

This clone was detected once. The CDR3 nucleotides are TGTGCCAGCAGTTACTCAGGGGTCTCTGGAAACACCATATATTTT. This sequence encodes CASSYSGVSGNTIYF. The chain employs TRBV28 and TRBJ1-3; D might be TRBD1 (6 bases). The germline V gene has CDR1 MDHEN and CDR2 SYDVKM. V lost 4 bases to trimming and J lost 0 bases, with 10 bases between them. CDR3 size: 15 residues.

The chain has TRBV20-1 and TRBJ1-1; no clear D. This CDR3 has 11 amino acids. Germline loops: CDR1 DFQATT, CDR2 SNEGSKA (reference sequence). V lost 1 base and J 8 bases, leaving 8 bases between the germline ends. CDR3 region: CSARGYSEAFF. CDR3 DNA sequence: TGCAGTGCTAGAGGTTACAGCGAAGCTTTCTTT.

The chain recombines TRBV10-3 with TRBJ1-1; D might be TRBD1 (6 bases). The length of the CDR3 is 15 residues. The V gene's germline CDR1 is ENHRY and CDR2 SYGVKD. The germline V and J ends were trimmed by 3 bases and 2 bases, with 13 bases remaining between them. CDR3 in amino acids: CAISDQTGVNTEAFF. CDR3 coding DNA: TGTGCCATCAGTGACCAGACAGGCGTCAACACTGAAGCTTTCTTT.

The rearrangement uses TRBV7-4 and TRBJ2-5; TRBD1 matches at 7 bases. This CDR3 spans 18 amino acids. V shed 4 bases and J 0 bases; nucleotides not matched to a gene: 14. The germline gives CDR1 SGHVT, CDR2 SQSDAQ. CDR3: CASSSTSTTGFHQETQYF. CDR3 nucleotides: TGTGCCAGCAGCTCCACAAGTACGACAGGGTTTCACCAAGAGACCCAGTACTTC.

The gene calls are TRBV28 and TRBJ2-2, with D perhaps being TRBD1 or TRBD2 (6 bases each). The CDR3 contains 13 residues. Per the germline V gene, CDR1 is MDHEN and CDR2 is SYDVKM. V gave up 7 bases and J gave up 7 bases, with 13 bases separating them. CDR3 sequence reads: CASKIGGRGELFF. In nucleotides, the CDR3 is TGTGCCAGCAAGATAGGGGGGCGCGGGGAGCTGTTTTTT.

This chain uses TRBV4-3 with TRBJ1-4; a possible D gene is TRBD1 (6 bases). V lost 0 bases and J 7 bases, leaving 15 bases between the germline ends. The CDR3 runs 16 residues. Germline CDR1 reads LGHNA; CDR2 reads YSLEER. CDR3 DNA: TGCGCCAGCAGCCAAGATCAGGGGCCCACGAGTGAAAAACTGTTTTTT. It translates to CASSQDQGPTSEKLFF.

The chain links TRBV12-3 or TRBV12-4 to TRBJ2-2; D remains ambiguous. The length of the CDR3 is 13 residues. V was trimmed by 5 bases and J by 1 base, leaving 5 bases between them. CDR3 protein: CASSHQNTGELFF. CDR3 bases: TGTGCCAGCAGTCATCAGAACACCGGGGAGCTGTTTTTT.

The rearrangement uses TRBV9 and TRBJ1-2, with a weak D call TRBD1 (6 bases). Germline V gene data show CDR1 as SGDLS and CDR2 as YYNGEE. V shed 0 bases and J shed 7 bases, with 10 bases lying between them. This CDR3 is 13 amino acids long. The CDR3 protein is CASSVEGDTGYTF. In DNA, the CDR3 is TGTGCCAGCAGCGTAGAGGGGGATACTGGCTACACCTTC.

This clone was seen a single time. The same CDR3 also results from other DNA sequences found in this sample. This sequence joins TRBV5-1 and TRBJ1-1, with 7 bases aligning to TRBD1. V shed 7 bases and J 0 bases; nucleotides not matched to a gene: 3. The CDR3 covers 13 residues. Germline lookup yields CDR1 SGHRS and CDR2 YFSETQ. CDR3 nucleotide sequence: TGCGCCAGCCGAGGACAGGTGAACACTGAAGCTTTCTTT. Translation: CASRGQVNTEAFF.

The genes are TRBV6-1 and TRBJ2-1; no clear D. The germline gives CDR1 MNHNS, CDR2 SASEGT. The CDR3 consists of 13 residues. V shed 0 bases and J shed 10 bases, with 10 bases lying between them. CDR3 sequence: CASSEAWLGEQFF. Here the CDR3 DNA reads TGTGCCAGCAGTGAAGCGTGGCTAGGGGAGCAGTTCTTC.

The chain has TRBV5-4 and TRBJ2-5; TRBD2 matches at 7 bases. There are 17 residues in the CDR3. Germline CDR1 reads SGHNT; CDR2 reads YYREEE (reference sequence). With V trimmed by 3 bases and J by 5 bases, 16 bases remained unmatched. The CDR3, as DNA: TGTGCCAGCAGCTCGCCTGCATGGGGGAGGGGTGGGGAGACCCAGTACTTC. Amino acids: CASSSPAWGRGGETQYF.